A selection of T cell receptor beta chains follows, all from one sample in a study of CD8 T cells in Susac syndrome. One entry per CDR3 protein, called by TCRdb with MiXCR from the immunoSEQ multiplex PCR reads. The sample consists of 150,000 to 200,000 distinct CDR3 sequences, more than 90% of them appearing once. Specimen: CD4+ T cells from PBMCs. The receptors here all came from a human donor with multiple sclerosis. Both conserved end residues are part of each CDR3. The D gene is left open where the match is weak. Not every row has a clone size; where given, it reads once, few, many or a size class.

cdr3_nt cdr3_aa v_call d_call j_call clone_size
TGTGCCAGCAGCCAAACCGGGGTAGCTGAAGCTTTCTTT CASSQTGVAEAFF TRBV7-9 . TRBJ1-1 .
TGCGCCAGCAGCCAAGATTGGGGGAGCGGGAGTGGAGAAGACATTCAGTACTTC CASSQDWGSGSGEDIQYF TRBV4-1 TRBD2 TRBJ2-4 .
TGTGCCAGCAGCTTGAAAGGACAGGGCCCAGATACGCAGTATTTT CASSLKGQGPDTQYF TRBV5-4 TRBD1 TRBJ2-3 .
TGTGCCAGCAGCTTGTATGATGAGCAGTTCTTC CASSLYDEQFF TRBV5-6 . TRBJ2-1 .
TGTGCCAGTAGTATGGCAGGAAATCAGCCCCAGCATTTT CASSMAGNQPQHF TRBV19 . TRBJ1-5 .
TGTGCCTGGAGCCTAAACCCTGGGGCCAACGTCCTGACTTTC CAWSLNPGANVLTF TRBV30 . TRBJ2-6 .
TGCAGTGCTAGAGTGGCGGGAGAACTGCAAGAGACCCAGTACTTC CSARVAGELQETQYF TRBV20-1 TRBD2 TRBJ2-5 .
TGTGCCAGCAGTGAAGTTGAGGACTTCTCCTACTTC CASSEVEDFSYF TRBV2 . TRBJ2-7 .
TGCAGCGGCGGACAGGGGGCAGATACGCAGTATTTT CSGGQGADTQYF TRBV29-1 TRBD1 TRBJ2-3 .
TGTGCCAGCAGCTCCCCCTCGCCAGACCATACCAACAATGAGCAGTTCTTC CASSSPSPDHTNNEQFF TRBV7-9 . TRBJ2-1 once
TGTGCCAGCAGCCAACTAGCGGGAGAGGGTGAGCAGTACTTC CASSQLAGEGEQYF TRBV3-1 TRBD2 TRBJ2-7 .
TGTGCCACCAGTGACCGACAGGGAAGGGGTGAGCAGTTCTTC CATSDRQGRGEQFF TRBV24-1 TRBD1 TRBJ2-1 .
TGCGCCAGCACTCCACGGAGGGGGATGGGATACAATGAGCAGTTCTTC CASTPRRGMGYNEQFF TRBV23-1 . TRBJ2-1 .
TGCAGCGTTGAGGAGGGGGGACAATACGAGCAGTACTTC CSVEEGGQYEQYF TRBV29-1 . TRBJ2-7 once
TGTGCCACCAGCAGAGTAGGACAGGGGGTCAATGAGCAGTTCTTC CATSRVGQGVNEQFF TRBV15 TRBD1 TRBJ2-1 .
TGTGCTAGTGGTTTGGTACTAACGGGGCCCTACGAGCAGTACTTC CASGLVLTGPYEQYF TRBV12-5 . TRBJ2-7 once
TGCAGTGCTAGGCAACAGGGAGGCTATGGCTACACCTTC CSARQQGGYGYTF TRBV20-1 . TRBJ1-2 once
TGCAGTGCTCCCGAAAACTCCTACAATGAGCAGTTCTTC CSAPENSYNEQFF TRBV20-1 . TRBJ2-1 .
TGCAGCGTTGTGGGGGCCTATGGCTACACCTTC CSVVGAYGYTF TRBV29-1 . TRBJ1-2 .
TGCGCCAGCAGTCCAATTGCCCGCCGGACGGTGAACACTGAAGCTTTCTTT CASSPIARRTVNTEAFF TRBV23-1 . TRBJ1-1 .
TGCAGTGCTAGAGCCGACTACCAAGAGACCCAGTACTTC CSARADYQETQYF TRBV20-1 . TRBJ2-5 .
TGTGCCTGGAGTGTTCCCGACCGCCAATCCTATGGCTACACCTTC CAWSVPDRQSYGYTF TRBV30 . TRBJ1-2 .
TGTGCCAGCAGCCAAGGGAGCCACAGAGGGGAGACCCAGTACTTC CASSQGSHRGETQYF TRBV3-1 . TRBJ2-5 .
TGTGCCAGCAGCTCGAAATGGACAGGGGGCGTCTACGAGCAGTACTTC CASSSKWTGGVYEQYF TRBV11-2 TRBD1 TRBJ2-7 .
TGTGCCAGCAGTTGGGGTGGGGAGCTGTTTTTT CASSWGGELFF TRBV12-3/TRBV12-4 . TRBJ2-2 .
TGCAGCGTTTCCAGCGGGGGGGTCGAGCAGTACTTC CSVSSGGVEQYF TRBV29-1 TRBD2 TRBJ2-7 .
TGTGCCAGCAGCCACTCGGGTGAGCAGTTCTTC CASSHSGEQFF TRBV7-3 . TRBJ2-1 .
TGTGCCAGCAGCTTTGAAGGACACCGCTATGGCTACACCTTC CASSFEGHRYGYTF TRBV7-8 . TRBJ1-2 .
TGCAGCGTTGAAGATCCTTCCGACAGGGGCAGGGAGACCCAGTACTTC CSVEDPSDRGRETQYF TRBV29-1 TRBD1 TRBJ2-5 .
TGTGCCAGCAGCCGAACTATGAGAGCGCTCAATGAGCAGTTCTTC CASSRTMRALNEQFF TRBV3-1 . TRBJ2-1 .
TGCAGTCTTGAGGGGGTGGCAGATACGCAGTATTTT CSLEGVADTQYF TRBV20-1 . TRBJ2-3 .
TGTGCCTGGAGTGTGAAGGGACAGGCGCTCAATCAGCCCCAGCATTTT CAWSVKGQALNQPQHF TRBV30 TRBD1 TRBJ1-5 .
TGTGCCAGCAGCTTTCGCCAGCGGGAGGCCGTGCACTTC CASSFRQREAVHF TRBV7-2 TRBD2 TRBJ2-5 .
TGTGCCAGCAGTCTCGTGCTCGGAAGCACAGATACGCAGTATTTT CASSLVLGSTDTQYF TRBV7-3 . TRBJ2-3 .
TGTGCCAGCAGTCCACTGACAGAGGCCTACAATGAGCAGTTCTTC CASSPLTEAYNEQFF TRBV27 . TRBJ2-1 .
TGCAGTGCTTCTTCGACTAGCGGAACATTCTTGGAGCAGTACTTC CSASSTSGTFLEQYF TRBV20-1 TRBD2 TRBJ2-7 .
TGCAGTGCCCGACAGGGGGGGGCGAACACTGAAGCTTTCTTT CSARQGGANTEAFF TRBV20-1 TRBD1 TRBJ1-1 .
TGTGCCAGCAGTCGAAGACTAGTTGAATGGACCCACTACGAGCAGTACTTC CASSRRLVEWTHYEQYF TRBV12-3/TRBV12-4 . TRBJ2-7 .
TGTGCCACGACAGGGGCTATGAACACTGAAGCTTTCTTT CATTGAMNTEAFF TRBV2 TRBD1 TRBJ1-1 .
TGTGCCAGCAGCCAGGACAGGGGCCCCTACAATGAGCAGTTCTTC CASSQDRGPYNEQFF TRBV14 TRBD1 TRBJ2-1 .
TGTGCCATCAGTGTCACGGCACAGGGTAGTGAGACCCAGTACTTC CAISVTAQGSETQYF TRBV10-3 . TRBJ2-5 .
TGCAGTGCTAGAGGGGATGGGGGAAGCAATCAGCCCCAGCATTTT CSARGDGGSNQPQHF TRBV20-1 . TRBJ1-5 .
TGTGCCAGCAGCCAGCTAGGTAACGGGGACAATGAGCAGTTCTTC CASSQLGNGDNEQFF TRBV7-9 . TRBJ2-1 .
TGCAGCGCCTCCGACATTATCGGTGAAAAACTGTTTTTT CSASDIIGEKLFF TRBV29-1 . TRBJ1-4 .
TGCAGCGTTTGGCTGTTAGCCAAAAACATTCAGTACTTC CSVWLLAKNIQYF TRBV29-1 . TRBJ2-4 .